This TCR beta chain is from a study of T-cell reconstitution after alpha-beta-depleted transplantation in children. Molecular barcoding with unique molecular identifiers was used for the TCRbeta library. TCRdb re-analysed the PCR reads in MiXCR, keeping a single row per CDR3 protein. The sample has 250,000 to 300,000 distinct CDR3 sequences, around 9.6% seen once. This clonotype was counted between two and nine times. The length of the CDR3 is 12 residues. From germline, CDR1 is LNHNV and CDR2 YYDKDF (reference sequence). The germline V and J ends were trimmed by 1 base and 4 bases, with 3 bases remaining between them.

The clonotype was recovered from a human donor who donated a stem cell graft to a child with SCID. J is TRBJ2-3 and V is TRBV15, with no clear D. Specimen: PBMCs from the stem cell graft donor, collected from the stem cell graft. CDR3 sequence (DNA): TGTGCCACCAGCAGAGTTTCAGATACGCAGTATTTT. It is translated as CATSRVSDTQYF.